Sequencing of this TCR beta chain was carried out in a study of blood T cell repertoires in COVID-19 (dated by TCRdb to 2018 to 2021). The study in broad terms: The collaborator samples originated in the United States, Italy and Spain and spanned the acute and convalescent phases of COVID-19. The material from the prospective study consisted of cDNA or gDNA derived from T cells, B-cell-depleted T cells, or PBMCs. Deeply sampled blood TCRbeta repertoires from subjects exposed to, actively infected with, or recovered from COVID-19 were included in the dataset. The repertoires were released in a freely available public database intended as a resource for research on the immune response to SARS-CoV-2. Samples came from the ongoing ImmuneRACE study (first 160 participants) plus 1,254 subjects from 6 global collaborators. Nearly every sample came with metadata listing a de-identified subject ID, COVID-19 status, age in years and sex. HLA class I and class II types, where available, came from metadata supplied by the sample provider rather than from assay-based typing.

Whole blood was collected in K2EDTA tubes by collaborating institutions according to the institutions' own protocols. For TCRbeta analysis, collaborators shipped samples in one of three forms: frozen whole blood, isolated PBMCs, or DNA extracted from either of those sample types. TCRbeta CDR3 regions were amplified from genomic DNA using the immunoSEQ Assay, a bias-controlled multiplex PCR. Per the source publication's procedure: The number of nucleated cells in each sample was estimated by amplification of reference gene primers within the assay. To quantify the absolute abundance of each unique TCRbeta CDR3 rearrangement, sequence reads were collapsed and filtered. Productive Simpson clonality was computed per sample as the square root of Simpson's diversity index over productive rearrangements. The table comes from immuneACCESS by way of TCRdb, which keeps in-frame sequences with V and J called. Part of the clones is missing from these tables; in studies checked, under half for an unresolved V gene and the rest for unknown reasons. V, J and clone size are taken as reported in that table, and D and trimming were inferred from the DNA itself. The sample table lists 50,000 to 60,000 clones, 65% to 90% of them with a count of one. The ten top clones hold 12% of the sample.

V and J are trimmed by 5 bases and 8 bases, and the gene matches miss 10 bases of the junction. As encoded in the germline V gene (reference sequence), CDR1 is SEHNR while CDR2 is FQNEAQ. Counted from cysteine to phenylalanine, this CDR3 has 17 amino acids. Left in the record is the CDR3 DNA by itself, 51 bases read in frame from the first base. Of note for this clone: Its antigen is currently not known. No clone much larger than this one lies a single base away; base qualities are absent.

Study-wide findings and limitations: The amount of clinical and demographic metadata varied by source and participant and was provided uncurated.

The source material was peripheral blood. The sequence joins TRBV7-9 to TRBJ2-2; TRBD2 lines up with 14 middle nucleotides. The origin of this receptor is a human donor in a cohort sampled during active COVID-19. Here is the DNA: TGTGCCAGCAGCCGAACCGGACTAGCGGGAGGCTTGGGGGAGCTGTTTTTT. This codes for CASSRTGLAGGLGELFF.